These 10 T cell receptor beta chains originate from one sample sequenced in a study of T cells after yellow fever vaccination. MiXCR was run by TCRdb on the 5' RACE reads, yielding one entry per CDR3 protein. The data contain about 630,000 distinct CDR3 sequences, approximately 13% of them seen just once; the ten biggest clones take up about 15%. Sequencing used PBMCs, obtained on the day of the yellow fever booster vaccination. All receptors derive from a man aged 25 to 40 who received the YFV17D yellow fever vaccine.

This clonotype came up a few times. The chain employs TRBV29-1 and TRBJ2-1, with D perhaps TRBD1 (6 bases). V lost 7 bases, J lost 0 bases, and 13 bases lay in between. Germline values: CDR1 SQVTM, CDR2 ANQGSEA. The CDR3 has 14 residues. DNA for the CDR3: TGCAGCGGGGTGTCGGACAGCTCCTACAATGAGCAGTTCTTC. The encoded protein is CSGVSDSSYNEQFF.

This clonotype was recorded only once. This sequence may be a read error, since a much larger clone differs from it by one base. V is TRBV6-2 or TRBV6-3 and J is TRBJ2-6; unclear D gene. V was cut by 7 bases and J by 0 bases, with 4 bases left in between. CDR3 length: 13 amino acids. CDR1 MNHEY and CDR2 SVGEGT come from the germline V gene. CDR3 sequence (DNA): TGTGCCAGCAACCGCTCTGGGGCCAACGTCCTGACTTTC. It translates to CASNRSGANVLTF.

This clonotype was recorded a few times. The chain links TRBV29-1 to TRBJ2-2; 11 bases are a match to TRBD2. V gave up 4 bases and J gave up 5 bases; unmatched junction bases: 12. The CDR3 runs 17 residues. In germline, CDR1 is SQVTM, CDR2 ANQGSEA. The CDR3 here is CSVAGLAGGPGTGELFF. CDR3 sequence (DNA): TGCAGCGTTGCGGGATTAGCGGGAGGGCCCGGAACCGGGGAGCTGTTTTTT.

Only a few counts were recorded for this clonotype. The CDR3 here is CASGGTGLFEAFF. The CDR3 bases are TGTGCCAGCGGCGGGACAGGGCTCTTTGAAGCTTTCTTT. The V gene is TRBV6-2 or TRBV6-3, the J gene TRBJ1-1; TRBD1 aligns across 9 bases. Per the germline V gene, CDR1 is MNHEY and CDR2 is SVGEGT. There are 13 residues in the CDR3. V was clipped by 8 bases and J by 7 bases; unmatched bases: 8.

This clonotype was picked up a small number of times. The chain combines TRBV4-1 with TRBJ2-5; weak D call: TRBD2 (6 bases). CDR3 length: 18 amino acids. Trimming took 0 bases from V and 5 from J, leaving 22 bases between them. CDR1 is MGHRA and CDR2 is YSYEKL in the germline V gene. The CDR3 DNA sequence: TGCGCCAGCAGCCAAGACCCACACGGGGCGGGGATGAGTGAGACCCAGTACTTC. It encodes CASSQDPHGAGMSETQYF.

The CDR3 reads CASSLGTVFSNYGYTF. In DNA form, the CDR3 reads TGTGCCAGCAGCTTAGGGACCGTGTTCTCTAACTATGGCTACACCTTC. The chain employs TRBV7-9 and TRBJ1-2; D unclear. Germline CDR1 and CDR2: SEHNR and FQNEAQ (reference sequence). The V end lost 1 base, the J end lost 0 bases, and 12 bases lay between the germline ends. The CDR3 has 16 residues.

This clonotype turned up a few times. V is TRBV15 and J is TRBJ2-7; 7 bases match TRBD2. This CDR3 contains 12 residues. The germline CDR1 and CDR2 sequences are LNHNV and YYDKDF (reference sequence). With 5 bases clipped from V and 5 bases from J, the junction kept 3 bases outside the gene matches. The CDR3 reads CATSGRAHEQYF. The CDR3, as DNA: TGTGCCACCAGCGGGAGGGCCCACGAGCAGTACTTC.

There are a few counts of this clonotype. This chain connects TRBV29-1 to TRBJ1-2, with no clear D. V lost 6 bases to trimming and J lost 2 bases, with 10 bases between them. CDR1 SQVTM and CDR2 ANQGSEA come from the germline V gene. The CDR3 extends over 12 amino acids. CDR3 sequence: CSVGYGNYGYTF. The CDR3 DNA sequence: TGCAGCGTGGGTTACGGGAACTATGGCTACACCTTC. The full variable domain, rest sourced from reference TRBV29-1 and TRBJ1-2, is SAVISQKPSRDICQRGTSLTIQCQVDSQVTMMFWYRQQPGQSLTLIATANQGSEATYESGFVIDKFPISRPNLTFSTLTVSNMSPEDSSIYLCSVGYGNYGYTFGSGTRLTVV.

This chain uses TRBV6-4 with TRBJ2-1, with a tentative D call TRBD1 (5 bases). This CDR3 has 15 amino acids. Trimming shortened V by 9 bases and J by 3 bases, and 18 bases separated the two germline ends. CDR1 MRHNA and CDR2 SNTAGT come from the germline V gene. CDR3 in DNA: TGTGCCAGACAAACTCCCAGGGCGGTCTACAATGAGCAGTTCTTC. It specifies CARQTPRAVYNEQFF.

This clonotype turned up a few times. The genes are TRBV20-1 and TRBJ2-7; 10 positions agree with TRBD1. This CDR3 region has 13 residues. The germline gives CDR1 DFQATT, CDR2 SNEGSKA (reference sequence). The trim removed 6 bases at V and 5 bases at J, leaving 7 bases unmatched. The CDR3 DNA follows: TGCAGTGCCCCGGGACAGGGGTACCACGAGCAGTACTTC. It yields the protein CSAPGQGYHEQYF.